This T cell receptor beta chain was documented in a study of cytomegalovirus exposure and HLA in healthy donors. PCR involved 60 Vbeta and 13 Jbeta primers. The repertoire was sequenced with immunoSEQ multiplex PCR; TCRdb's copy has only in-frame clones and lacks some. The data hold roughly 240,000 clones, with 78% observed a single time. J gave up 1 base and V 1 base, and 5 bases lay outside the gene matches. Germline assignment: CDR1 SGHNT and CDR2 YENEEA. The CDR3 contains 17 residues. Input material: PBMCs. V is TRBV11-3 and J is TRBJ2-3; 10 bases fit TRBD2. The clonotype originates from a boy aged 5-17 years in good health and CMV-seronegative. The DNA for the CDR3 is TGTGCCAGCAGCTTAGGGGCTAGCGGGGGTGGCACAGATACGCAGTATTTT. Amino acids: CASSLGASGGGTDTQYF.